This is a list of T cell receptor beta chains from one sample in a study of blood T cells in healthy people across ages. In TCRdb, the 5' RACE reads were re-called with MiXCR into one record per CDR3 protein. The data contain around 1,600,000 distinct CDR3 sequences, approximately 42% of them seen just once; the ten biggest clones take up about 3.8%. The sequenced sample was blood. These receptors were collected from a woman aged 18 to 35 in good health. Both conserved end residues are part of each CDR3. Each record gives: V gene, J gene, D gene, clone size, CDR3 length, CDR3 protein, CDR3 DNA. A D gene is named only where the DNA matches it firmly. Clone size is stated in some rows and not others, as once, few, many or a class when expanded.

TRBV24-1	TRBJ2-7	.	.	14	CATSGSSSYNEQYF	TGTGCCACCAGTGGTTCTAGCTCCTACAATGAGCAGTACTTC
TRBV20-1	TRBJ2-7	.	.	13	CSAHLGGSHEQYF	TGCAGTGCACATCTCGGGGGCAGTCACGAGCAGTACTTC
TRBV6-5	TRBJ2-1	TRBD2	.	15	CASRYGLAGGHEQFF	TGTGCCAGCAGATACGGCCTAGCGGGCGGACATGAGCAGTTCTTC
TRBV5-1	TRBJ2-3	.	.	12	CASSEYLDTQYF	TGCGCCAGCAGCGAGTACTTAGATACGCAGTATTTT
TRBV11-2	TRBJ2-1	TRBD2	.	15	CASSPTSGRGNEQFF	TGTGCCAGCAGCCCTACTAGCGGGAGGGGCAATGAGCAGTTCTTC
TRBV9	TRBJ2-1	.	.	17	CASSVAGHPGGDNEQFF	TGTGCCAGCAGCGTAGCGGGACACCCCGGTGGGGACAATGAGCAGTTCTTC
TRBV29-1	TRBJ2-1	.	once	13	CSVDRAGLDEQFF	TGCAGCGTCGATAGGGCAGGGCTGGATGAGCAGTTCTTC
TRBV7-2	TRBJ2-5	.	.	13	CASSMRAVDEQYF	TGTGCCAGCAGCATGCGGGCCGTTGATGAGCAGTACTTC
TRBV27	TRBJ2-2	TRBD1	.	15	CASSLQGLITGELFF	TGTGCCAGCAGTCTACAGGGGTTAATCACCGGGGAGCTGTTTTTT
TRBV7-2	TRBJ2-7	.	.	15	CASSLWGAGVHEQYF	TGTGCCAGCAGCTTATGGGGGGCGGGAGTTCACGAGCAGTACTTC
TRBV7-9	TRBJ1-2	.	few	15	CASTRTPFDLDGYTF	TGTGCCAGCACTCGAACCCCCTTTGACCTGGACGGCTACACCTTC
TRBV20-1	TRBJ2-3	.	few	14	CSARVASLGDTQYF	TGCAGTGCTAGAGTGGCTAGTCTAGGGGATACGCAGTATTTT
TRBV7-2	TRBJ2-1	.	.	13	CASSPAKGNEQFF	TGTGCCAGCAGCCCCGCGAAGGGGAATGAGCAGTTCTTC
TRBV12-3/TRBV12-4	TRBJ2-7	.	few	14	CASSFVGLTYEQYF	TGTGCCAGCAGTTTCGTTGGTCTGACCTACGAGCAGTACTTC
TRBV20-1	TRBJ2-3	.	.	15	CSATLARDFADTQYF	TGCAGTGCTACCCTCGCGCGGGACTTCGCAGATACGCAGTATTTT
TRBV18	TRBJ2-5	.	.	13	CASHTSNQETQYF	TGTGCCAGCCACACCTCCAACCAAGAGACCCAGTACTTC
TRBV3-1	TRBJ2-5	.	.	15	CASSPSGGVLNEQYF	TGTGCCAGCAGTCCCAGTGGGGGAGTTCTAAATGAGCAGTACTTC
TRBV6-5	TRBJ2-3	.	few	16	CASRPGFGGVGDTQYF	TGTGCCAGCAGACCGGGATTTGGCGGCGTTGGAGATACGCAGTATTTT
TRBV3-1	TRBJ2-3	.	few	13	CASSRKGGDTQYF	TGTGCCAGCAGCCGAAAGGGGGGAGATACGCAGTATTTT
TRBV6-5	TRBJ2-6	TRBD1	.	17	CASSSGTGGFGANVLTF	TGTGCCAGCAGTTCCGGGACAGGGGGCTTTGGGGCCAACGTCCTGACTTTC
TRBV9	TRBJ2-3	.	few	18	CASSTSTIEWSSTDTQYF	TGTGCCAGCAGCACATCGACGATAGAGTGGTCAAGCACAGATACGCAGTATTTT
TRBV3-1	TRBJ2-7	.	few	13	CASSQEWRGEQYF	TGTGCCAGCAGCCAAGAATGGAGGGGCGAGCAGTACTTC